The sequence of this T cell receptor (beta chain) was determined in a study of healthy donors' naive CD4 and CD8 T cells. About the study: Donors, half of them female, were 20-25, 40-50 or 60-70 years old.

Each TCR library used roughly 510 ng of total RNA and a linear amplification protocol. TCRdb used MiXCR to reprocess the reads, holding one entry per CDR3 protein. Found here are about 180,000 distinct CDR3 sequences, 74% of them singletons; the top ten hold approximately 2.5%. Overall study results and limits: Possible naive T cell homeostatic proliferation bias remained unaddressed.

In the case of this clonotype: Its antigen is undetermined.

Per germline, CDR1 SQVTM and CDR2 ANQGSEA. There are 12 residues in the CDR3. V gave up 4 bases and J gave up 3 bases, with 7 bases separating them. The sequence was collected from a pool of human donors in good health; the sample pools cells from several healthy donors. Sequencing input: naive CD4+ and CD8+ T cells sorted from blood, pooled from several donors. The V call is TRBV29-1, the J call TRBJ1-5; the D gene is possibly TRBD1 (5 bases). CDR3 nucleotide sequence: TGCAGCGTTGGGGGCGTCAATCAGCCCCAGCATTTT. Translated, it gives CSVGGVNQPQHF. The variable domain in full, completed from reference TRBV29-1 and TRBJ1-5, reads SAVISQKPSRDICQRGTSLTIQCQVDSQVTMMFWYRQQPGQSLTLIATANQGSEATYESGFVIDKFPISRPNLTFSTLTVSNMSPEDSSIYLCSVGGVNQPQHFGDGTRLSIL.